This T cell receptor (beta chain) was recorded in a study of T cell responses to AZD1222 COVID-19 vaccine. Study-wide points: Donors were largely white British and mainly female; clonal diversity was possibly underestimated. Across the whole spike, CD4 TCRs peaked at regions 160-218 and 743-854.

TCRdb's table, derived via immunoSEQ multiplex PCR, lists solely in-frame clones and lacks some. The data contain some 60,000 clones, around three quarters of them seen just once; the ten biggest clones take up under 4.5%. Details on this clone: The antigen is not known.

Trimming cost V 0 bases and J 1 base; bases outside gene matches: 2. CDR3 length equals 15 residues. Germline V gives CDR1 ENHRY, CDR2 SYGVKD. This chain connects TRBV10-3 to TRBJ1-1; TRBD1 matches at 7 bases. The sequence derives from an adult who received the AZD1222 COVID-19 vaccine. The sequencing used peripheral blood, collected 28 days after the second AZD1222 dose. The CDR3 loop reads CAISESSGGNTEAFF. CDR3 sequence (DNA): TGTGCCATCAGTGAGTCGTCAGGGGGGAACACTGAAGCTTTCTTT.